This T cell receptor (beta chain) was found in a study of blood T cells in healthy people across ages. Total RNA extracted from each sample amounted to at least 5.5 micrograms. V was trimmed by 3 bases and J by 2 bases, leaving 17 bases between them. Germline-derived CDR1 and CDR2 are SEHNR and FQNEAQ (reference sequence). The CDR3 consists of 16 residues. Notes on the study in general: Unsorted PBMCs blocked a conclusive comparison of naive and antigen-experienced cells.

Notes on this clonotype: The antigen remains undetermined.

Primers used in a second PCR of roughly 7 to 12 cycles were a sample-barcoded 5' primer and a J-beta primer mix. TCRdb used MiXCR to reprocess the 5' RACE reads, holding one entry per CDR3 protein. The table lists about 1.4 million distinct CDR3 sequences, 59% of them singletons. Sequenced sample: blood. This sequence originates from a man younger than 35 in good health. The rearrangement joins TRBV7-9 to TRBJ2-7; tentatively, D is TRBD2 (6 bases). CDR3 in amino acids: CASSFYLGGIPYEQYF. Here the CDR3 DNA reads TGTGCCAGCAGCTTCTACCTTGGCGGGATCCCCTACGAGCAGTACTTC.